These 8 T cell receptor beta chains were all obtained from the same sample, sequenced in a study of CD8 T cells in ankylosing spondylitis. No antigen has been assigned to these receptors. Study-level points and caveats: The study identified a TCR beta motif of eight highly homologous variants that appeared characteristic of ankylosing spondylitis blood.

TCRdb passed the 5' RACE reads through MiXCR, listing each CDR3 protein once. The repertoire holds more than 100,000 distinct CDR3 sequences, 17% seen once, with about 30% in the top ten. Sequenced material: blood, either unsorted or a sorted T cell fraction (not recorded which). The source is a male donor with ankylosing spondylitis.

This clonotype appeared a few times. The CDR3 loop is CASSFRQTLAKNIQYF. Written as DNA, the CDR3 is TGTGCCAGCAGCTTTCGACAGACGCTAGCCAAAAACATTCAGTACTTC. This chain links TRBV5-6 with TRBJ2-4; weak D call: TRBD1 (5 bases). Germline V CDR1 and CDR2: SGHDT, YYEEEE. The germline V and J ends were trimmed by 2 bases and 0 bases, with 12 bases remaining between them. This CDR3 is 16 amino acids long.

This clonotype was observed at least ten times. CDR3 bases: TGTGCCAGCAGCTTAGGGGGTATCAATCAGCCCCAGCATTTT. Translated: CASSLGGINQPQHF. The V call is TRBV7-9, the J call TRBJ1-5; D is unresolved. The CDR3 consists of 14 residues. CDR1 and CDR2 from the germline V gene are SEHNR and FQNEAQ (reference sequence). The V end lost 1 base, the J end lost 3 bases, and 7 bases lay between the germline ends.

This clonotype was seen only a few times. This chain connects TRBV12-3 or TRBV12-4 to TRBJ1-2, with D possibly being TRBD1 (6 bases). Between the trimmed V and J ends, which lost 6 bases and 2 bases, there was a span of 13 bases. The CDR3 runs to 14 residues. CDR3 protein: CASSPGQTNYGYTF. The CDR3 bases are TGTGCCAGCAGCCCCGGACAGACCAACTATGGCTACACCTTC.

This clonotype turned up a few times. J is TRBJ2-1 and V is TRBV9; D might be TRBD1 (6 bases). Germline loops: CDR1 SGDLS, CDR2 YYNGEE. V shed 6 bases and J shed 2 bases, with 12 bases lying between them. CDR3 length: 14 amino acids. CDR3 residues: CASTAPGAYNEQFF. Here the CDR3 DNA reads TGTGCCAGCACTGCACCAGGGGCCTACAATGAGCAGTTCTTC.

This chain connects TRBV7-2 to TRBJ2-1; D is unclear. The V end lost 1 base, the J end lost 5 bases, and 6 bases lay between the germline ends. CDR1 is SGHTA, CDR2 FQGNSA, per germline. CDR3 size: 13 residues. DNA for the CDR3: TGTGCCAGCAGCTTAGTTCCCAACAATGAGCAGTTCTTC. It yields the protein CASSLVPNNEQFF.

The V and J genes are TRBV6-5 and TRBJ2-3, with D perhaps matching TRBD2 (5 bases). The germline V and J ends were trimmed by 0 bases and 1 base, with 17 bases remaining between them. This CDR3 is built from 18 residues. Germline V gene lookup returns CDR1 MNHEY and CDR2 SVGAGI. CDR3 region: CASSYSGVAGLRTDTQYF. The CDR3 nucleotides are TGTGCCAGCAGTTACTCTGGGGTGGCGGGCCTTCGCACAGATACGCAGTATTTT.

The CDR3 loop reads CASSLVGGGEAFF. The CDR3 bases are TGCGCCAGCAGCTTGGTTGGAGGTGGTGAAGCTTTCTTT. The chain recombines TRBV5-1 with TRBJ1-1; D is unresolved. Germline V gives CDR1 SGHRS, CDR2 YFSETQ. CDR3 length equals 13 residues. Deletions cut 0 bases from V and 7 bases from J, with 10 bases between.

This clonotype was counted at least ten times. J is TRBJ2-3 and V is TRBV5-8; D ambiguous. V was clipped by 3 bases and J by 2 bases, with 16 bases between them. In germline, CDR1 is SGHTS, CDR2 YDEGEE. This CDR3 region has 16 residues. The CDR3 is CASSSRVARLTDTQYF. The CDR3 DNA reads TGTGCCAGCAGCTCTCGCGTGGCGAGGCTCACAGATACGCAGTATTTT.